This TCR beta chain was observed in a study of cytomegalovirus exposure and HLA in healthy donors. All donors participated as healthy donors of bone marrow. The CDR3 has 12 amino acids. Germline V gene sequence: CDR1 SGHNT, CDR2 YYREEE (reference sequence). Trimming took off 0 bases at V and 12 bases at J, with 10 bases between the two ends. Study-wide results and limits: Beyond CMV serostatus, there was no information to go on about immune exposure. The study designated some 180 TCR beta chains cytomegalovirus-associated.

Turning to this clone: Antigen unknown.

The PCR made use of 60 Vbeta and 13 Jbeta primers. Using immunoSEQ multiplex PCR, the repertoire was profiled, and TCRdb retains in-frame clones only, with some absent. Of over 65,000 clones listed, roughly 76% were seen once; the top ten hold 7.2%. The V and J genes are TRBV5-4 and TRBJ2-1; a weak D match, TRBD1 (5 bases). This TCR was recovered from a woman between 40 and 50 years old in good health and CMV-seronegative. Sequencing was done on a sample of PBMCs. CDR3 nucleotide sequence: TGTGCCAGCAGCTTGGACAGGACAATGCAGTTCTTC. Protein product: CASSLDRTMQFF.